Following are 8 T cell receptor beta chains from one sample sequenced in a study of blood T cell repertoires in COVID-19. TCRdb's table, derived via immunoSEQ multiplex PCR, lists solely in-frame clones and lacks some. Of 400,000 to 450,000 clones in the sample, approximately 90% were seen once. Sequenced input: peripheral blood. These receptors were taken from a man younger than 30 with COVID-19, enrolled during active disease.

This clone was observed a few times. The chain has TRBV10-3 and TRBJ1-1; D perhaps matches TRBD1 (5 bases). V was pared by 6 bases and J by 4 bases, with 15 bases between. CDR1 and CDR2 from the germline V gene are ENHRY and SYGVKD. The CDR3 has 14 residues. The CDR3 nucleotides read TGTGCCATCAGACGGGGGTCAGGGACCACTGAAGCTTTCTTT. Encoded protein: CAIRRGSGTTEAFF.

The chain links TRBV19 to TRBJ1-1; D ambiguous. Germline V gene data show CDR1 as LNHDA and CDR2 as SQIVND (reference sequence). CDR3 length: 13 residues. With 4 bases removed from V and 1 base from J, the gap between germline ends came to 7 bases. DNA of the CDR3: TGTGCCAGTAGTACCGAGGGGAACACTGAAGCTTTCTTT. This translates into CASSTEGNTEAFF.

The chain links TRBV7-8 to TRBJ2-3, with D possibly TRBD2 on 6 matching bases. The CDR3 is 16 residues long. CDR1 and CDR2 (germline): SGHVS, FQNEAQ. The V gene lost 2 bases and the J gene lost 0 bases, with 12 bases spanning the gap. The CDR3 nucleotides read TGTGCCAGCAGCTTACCGACTAGGGTTAGCACAGATACGCAGTATTTT. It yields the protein CASSLPTRVSTDTQYF.

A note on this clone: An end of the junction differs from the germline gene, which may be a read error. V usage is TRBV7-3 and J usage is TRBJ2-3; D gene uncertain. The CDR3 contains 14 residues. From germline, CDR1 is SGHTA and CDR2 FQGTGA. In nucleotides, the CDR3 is TGTGCCAGCAGCTTATCACAGAGCACAGATACACAGTATTTT. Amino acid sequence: CASSLSQSTDTQYF.

CDR3 nucleotides: TGTGCCAGCATGGGGGTATGGACAGGGGTTACCTACGAGCAGTACTTC. Its translation: CASMGVWTGVTYEQYF. V and J are TRBV6-7 and TRBJ2-7; 9 nucleotides agree with TRBD1. TRBV6-7 is noted as an ORF with a role that remains uncertain. CDR3 length equals 16 residues. The V segment lost 7 bases and the J segment 2 bases; nucleotides outside the gene matches: 12.

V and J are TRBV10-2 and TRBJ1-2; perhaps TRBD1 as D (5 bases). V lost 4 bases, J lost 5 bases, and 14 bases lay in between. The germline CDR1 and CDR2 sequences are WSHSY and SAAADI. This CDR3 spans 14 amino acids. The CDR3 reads CASSAGGRDYGYTF. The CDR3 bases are TGCGCCAGCAGTGCCGGGGGTCGGGATTATGGCTACACCTTC.

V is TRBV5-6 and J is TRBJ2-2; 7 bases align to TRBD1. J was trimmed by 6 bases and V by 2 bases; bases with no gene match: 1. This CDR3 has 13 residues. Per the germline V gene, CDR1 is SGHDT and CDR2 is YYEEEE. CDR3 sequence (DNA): TGTGCCAGCAGCTTTGGGACAGCCGGGGAGCTGTTTTTT. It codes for CASSFGTAGELFF.

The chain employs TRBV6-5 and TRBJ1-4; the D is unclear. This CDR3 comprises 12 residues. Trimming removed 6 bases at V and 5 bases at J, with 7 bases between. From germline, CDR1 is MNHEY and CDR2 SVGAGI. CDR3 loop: CASRLRNEKLFF. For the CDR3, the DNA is TGTGCCAGCAGATTGAGGAATGAAAAACTGTTTTTT.